This passage covers 22 T cell receptor beta chains from one sample sequenced in a study of neurological immune-mediated disorders. TCRdb re-derived calls from the 5' RACE reads in MiXCR, one entry per CDR3 protein. The data hold about 55,000 distinct CDR3 sequences, with under 4.5% observed a single time. Sequencing was done on a sample of CD4+ T cells from blood. The receptors stem from a woman aged 40-49 years with multiple sclerosis.

This clonotype was seen ten or more times. The chain recombines TRBV6-2 or TRBV6-3 with TRBJ1-1, with D hard to call. There are 15 residues in the CDR3. Per germline, CDR1 MNHEY and CDR2 SVGEGT. With 5 bases removed from V and 8 bases from J, the gap between germline ends came to 21 bases. CDR3 bases: TGTGCCAGCAGTACTCACCGGACCGCTAAGGAGGAAGCTTTCTTT. The encoded protein is CASSTHRTAKEEAFF.

At least ten counts were recorded for this clonotype. J is TRBJ2-1 and V is TRBV10-3, with 8 bases aligning to TRBD2. The germline CDR1 and CDR2 sequences are ENHRY and SYGVKD. V shed 3 bases, J shed 8 bases, and the junction held 9 bases outside the gene matches. CDR3 length equals 15 residues. CDR3: CAISEKVAGGDEQFF. The CDR3 DNA is TGTGCCATCAGTGAAAAGGTGGCGGGGGGCGATGAGCAGTTCTTC.

This clonotype has a count of ten or more. V and J are TRBV5-1 and TRBJ2-2; possible D gene TRBD2, 6 bases. Germline CDR1 is SGHRS and CDR2 is YFSETQ. The V end lost 5 bases, the J end lost 4 bases, and 12 bases lay between the germline ends. This CDR3 has 14 amino acids. The CDR3 here is CASSPGTLTGELFF. The CDR3 DNA reads TGCGCCAGCAGTCCCGGGACTCTCACCGGGGAGCTGTTTTTT.

In this sample, this clonotype turned up many times. J is TRBJ2-5 and V is TRBV7-9, with D unclear. The V and J ends lost 1 base and 1 base respectively, with 7 bases between them. This CDR3 has 14 amino acids. Per germline, CDR1 SEHNR and CDR2 FQNEAQ (reference sequence). CDR3 region: CASSLDTSQETQYF. The CDR3 DNA reads as TGTGCCAGCAGCTTAGACACCTCCCAAGAGACCCAGTACTTC.

This clonotype has ten or more counts. Mismatch with germline at one junction end may stem from a read error. CDR3 region: CASRLDVNYGYTF. The CDR3 bases are TGCGCCAGCAGGTTGGACGTCAACTATGGCTACACCTTC. This chain connects TRBV5-1 to TRBJ1-2; D unclear. This CDR3 spans 13 amino acids. The germline CDR1 and CDR2 sequences are SGHRS and YFSETQ.

This rearrangement joins TRBV20-1 to TRBJ2-7; a possible D gene is TRBD1 (7 bases). Between the trimmed V and J ends, which lost 0 bases and 6 bases, there was a span of 15 bases. Per the germline V gene, CDR1 is DFQATT and CDR2 is SNEGSKA (reference sequence). The CDR3 has 14 residues. The CDR3: CSARESGGGSEQYF. The DNA of the CDR3 is TGCAGTGCTAGAGAGTCCGGAGGGGGCTCCGAGCAGTACTTC.

This clonotype was detected many times. The CDR3 coding sequence is TGCGCCAGCAGCCAAGGCCCAGGCATGAACTATGGCTACACCTTC. It encodes CASSQGPGMNYGYTF. The V gene is TRBV4-1, the J gene TRBJ1-2; D call uncertain. Germline values: CDR1 MGHRA, CDR2 YSYEKL. V was cut by 1 base and J by 2 bases, with 11 bases left in between. The CDR3 is 15 amino acids.

This clonotype came up many times. The genes are TRBV3-1 and TRBJ2-5; 13 bases align to TRBD2. This CDR3 has 16 residues. CDR1 LGHDT and CDR2 YNNKEL come from the germline V gene (reference sequence). Losses at the gene ends were 1 base for V and 3 bases for J; bases not matched to a gene: 2. The CDR3 DNA reads TGTGCCAGCAGCCAAGCTGGGACTAGCGGGGAAGAGACCCAGTACTTC. This encodes CASSQAGTSGEETQYF.

This clonotype was observed many times. The chain recombines TRBV7-9 with TRBJ2-7, with TRBD2 identical over 11 bases. The germline gives CDR1 SEHNR, CDR2 FQNEAQ (reference sequence). The CDR3 is 15 residues long. The V segment lost 5 bases and the J segment 0 bases; nucleotides outside the gene matches: 3. The CDR3 protein is CASSPTSGGSYEQYF. CDR3 coding DNA: TGTGCCAGCAGCCCCACTAGCGGGGGCTCCTACGAGCAGTACTTC.

This clonotype was picked up many times. The V call is TRBV7-9, the J call TRBJ1-1, with D possibly TRBD1 on 5 matching bases. The V gene lost 4 bases and the J gene lost 1 base, with 7 bases spanning the gap. The CDR3 extends over 13 amino acids. Germline V gene lookup returns CDR1 SEHNR and CDR2 FQNEAQ (reference sequence). The CDR3 loop is CASSWDGNTEAFF. The DNA for the CDR3 is TGTGCCAGCAGCTGGGACGGGAACACTGAAGCTTTCTTT.

This clonotype was found many times. The gene calls are TRBV6-5 and TRBJ1-1, with D uncertain. Trimming pared 0 bases from V and 3 bases from J, leaving 14 bases between. The CDR3 contains 16 residues. The germline V gene has CDR1 MNHEY and CDR2 SVGAGI. The CDR3 bases are TGTGCCAGCAGTTACTCTGGCGCGAGGTTAGACACTGAAGCTTTCTTT. Amino acids: CASSYSGARLDTEAFF.

Ten or more counts support this clonotype. V and J are TRBV5-1 and TRBJ2-7, with 8 bases aligning to TRBD1. This CDR3 has 14 residues. The V segment lost 3 bases and the J segment 2 bases; nucleotides outside the gene matches: 4. CDR1 SGHRS and CDR2 YFSETQ come from the germline V gene. The CDR3 DNA sequence: TGCGCCAGCAGCTCAATGACAGGGGCCTACGAGCAGTACTTC. Protein product: CASSSMTGAYEQYF.

This clonotype came up many times. This sequence joins TRBV20-1 and TRBJ2-5; 7 bases fit TRBD1. V shed 6 bases, J shed 2 bases, and the junction held 3 bases outside the gene matches. In germline, CDR1 is DFQATT, CDR2 SNEGSKA (reference sequence). The CDR3 is 12 amino acids. CDR3 region: CSAQTGQETQYF. The CDR3 DNA reads as TGCAGTGCCCAGACAGGGCAAGAGACCCAGTACTTC.

This clonotype was observed many times. The J gene is TRBJ1-2, the V gene TRBV7-9; D may be TRBD1 (6 bases). Germline V lookup: CDR1 SEHNR, CDR2 FQNEAQ (reference sequence). The CDR3 consists of 12 residues. The ends were cut back, 5 bases at V and 7 bases at J, with 11 bases in the middle. The CDR3 sequence is CASSGGQFGYTF. CDR3 bases: TGTGCCAGCAGCGGAGGACAGTTTGGCTACACCTTC.

This rearrangement joins TRBV10-3 to TRBJ1-2, with TRBD1 identical over 8 bases. Germline assignment: CDR1 ENHRY and CDR2 SYGVKD. Losses at the gene ends were 11 bases for V and 3 bases for J; bases not matched to a gene: 17. The CDR3 spans 16 residues. The CDR3 loop reads CAVGAGGARHHYGYTF. CDR3 DNA: TGTGCCGTGGGGGCAGGGGGCGCCCGTCATCACTATGGCTACACCTTC.

At least ten counts were recorded for this clonotype. The chain uses TRBV12-3 or TRBV12-4 and TRBJ1-2; D not resolved. Trimming shortened V by 3 bases and J by 2 bases, and 7 bases separated the two germline ends. This CDR3 is 13 amino acids long. The CDR3 DNA is TGTGCCAGCAGTTTCGGTTTCAACTATGGCTACACCTTC. It yields the protein CASSFGFNYGYTF.

The table lists this clonotype with many counts. The chain links TRBV18 to TRBJ1-1; the D gene is possibly TRBD1 (5 bases). This CDR3 contains 16 residues. V lost 3 bases and J lost 2, with 16 bases in between. Germline lookup yields CDR1 KGHSH and CDR2 LQKENI. The CDR3 sequence is CASSPRGAGRNTEAFF. DNA of the CDR3: TGTGCCAGCTCACCCCGAGGGGCGGGTCGAAACACTGAAGCTTTCTTT.

The chain employs TRBV20-1 and TRBJ2-7; TRBD2 matches at 7 bases. With V trimmed by 2 bases and J by 2 bases, 9 bases remained unmatched. The CDR3 is 15 amino acids. Germline V lookup: CDR1 DFQATT, CDR2 SNEGSKA (reference sequence). The CDR3 region is CSARKNPSGTYEQYF. CDR3 DNA: TGCAGTGCTAGAAAAAATCCTAGCGGAACCTACGAGCAGTACTTC.

This clonotype was counted ten times or more. DNA for the CDR3: TGTGCCAGCGGGGGGGGGGGCCCGGAGGAGACCCAGTACTTC. Its protein is CASGGGGPEETQYF. This chain links TRBV2 with TRBJ2-5; weak D call: TRBD2 (7 bases). V lost 8 bases, J lost 5 bases, and 18 bases lay in between. This CDR3 contains 14 residues. Germline V gene sequence: CDR1 SNHLY, CDR2 FYNNEI.

In this sample, this clonotype turned up many times. This chain connects TRBV5-1 to TRBJ2-3; 7 nucleotides agree with TRBD1. The ends lost 4 bases at V and 4 bases at J; junction bases unmatched: 6. The CDR3 loop spans 14 amino acids. CDR1 and CDR2 from the germline V gene are SGHRS and YFSETQ. CDR3 coding DNA: TGCGCCAGCAGCCCCGGACAGGCCCCAGATACGCAGTATTTT. Translating gives CASSPGQAPDTQYF.

The sample holds many counts of this clonotype. The chain carries TRBV7-6 and TRBJ2-1; D unclear. V was pared by 6 bases and J by 6 bases, with 12 bases between. CDR3 length: 13 amino acids. CDR1 is SGHVS and CDR2 is FNYEAQ in the germline V gene. The CDR3 here is CASSYYDLNEQFF. The CDR3 DNA follows: TGTGCCAGCAGTTACTACGACCTCAATGAGCAGTTCTTC.

This clonotype has ten or more counts. The V and J genes are TRBV5-1 and TRBJ1-4; TRBD1 aligns across 9 bases. CDR3 size: 19 residues. Germline CDR1 reads SGHRS; CDR2 reads YFSETQ. Trimming cost V 0 bases and J 6 bases; bases outside gene matches: 15. The DNA of the CDR3 is TGCGCCAGCAGCTTGGGGACAGGGGACGGACCATTTCATTATGAAAAACTGTTTTTT. The encoded protein is CASSLGTGDGPFHYEKLFF.